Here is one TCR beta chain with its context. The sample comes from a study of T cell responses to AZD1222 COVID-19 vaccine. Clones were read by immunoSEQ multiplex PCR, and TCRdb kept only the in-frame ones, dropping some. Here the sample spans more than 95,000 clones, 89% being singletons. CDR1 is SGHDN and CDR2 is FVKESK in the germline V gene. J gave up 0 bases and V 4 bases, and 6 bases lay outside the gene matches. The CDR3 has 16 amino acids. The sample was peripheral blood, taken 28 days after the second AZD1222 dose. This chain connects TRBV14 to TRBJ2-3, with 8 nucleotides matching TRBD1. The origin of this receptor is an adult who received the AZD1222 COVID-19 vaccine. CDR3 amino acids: CASSRNRGLSTDTQYF. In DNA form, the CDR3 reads TGTGCCAGCAGCCGCAACAGGGGGTTGAGCACAGATACGCAGTATTTT.